One sample yielded the 16 T cell receptor beta chains listed below, sequenced in a study of shared clonotypes between healthy human individuals. Some clones are missing from TCRdb's copy, which holds only in-frame ones; the method was immunoSEQ multiplex PCR. The sample lists 1.6 million or so clones; roughly 96% were seen once. The sample consisted of naive CD4+ T cells sorted from blood. Described subset: CD45RA+ positively selected. The receptors originated from a man aged 25 to 40 in good health.

Comments on this clone: Other nucleotide sequences from this sample produce the same CDR3. V is TRBV5-1 and J is TRBJ2-7; 8 nucleotides match TRBD2. Germline trimming cut 0 bases from V and 3 bases from J; bases unmatched to any gene: 2. There are 14 residues in the CDR3. Germline V gene lookup returns CDR1 SGHRS and CDR2 YFSETQ. CDR3 region: CASSLAGGGYEQYF. The CDR3 DNA is TGCGCCAGCAGCTTGGCGGGAGGGGGCTACGAGCAGTACTTC. Full variable domain (missing parts from reference TRBV5-1 and TRBJ2-7): KAGVTQTPRYLIKTRGQQVTLSCSPISGHRSVSWYQQTPGQGLQFLFEYFSETQRNKGNFPGRFSGRQFSNSRSEMNVSTLELGDSALYLCASSLAGGGYEQYFGPGTRLTVT.

CDR3 region: CASGLKATRQGARDQPQHF. The CDR3 coding sequence is TGTGCTAGTGGTTTGAAAGCGACCCGACAGGGGGCCCGGGATCAGCCCCAGCATTTT. The rearrangement uses TRBV12-5 and TRBJ1-5, with 10 bases matching TRBD1. From germline, CDR1 is LGHNT and CDR2 FRNRAP. The J segment lost 5 bases and the V segment lost 2 bases, leaving 15 bases of the junction unmatched. CDR3 length: 19 residues.

The V gene is TRBV28, the J gene TRBJ2-1, with D perhaps matching TRBD2 (6 bases). Germline CDR1 MDHEN, CDR2 SYDVKM. V was pared by 5 bases and J by 7 bases, with 15 bases between. CDR3 length equals 14 residues. The chain's CDR3 is CASSTRSGHNEQFF. In nucleotides, the CDR3 is TGTGCCAGCAGTACGAGGAGCGGGCATAATGAGCAGTTCTTC.

The J gene is TRBJ2-5, the V gene TRBV5-1; the D is unclear. CDR1 is SGHRS and CDR2 is YFSETQ in the germline V gene. This CDR3 has 13 amino acids. V was cut by 0 bases and J by 0 bases, with 3 bases left in between. CDR3 loop: CASSLDYQETQYF. CDR3 in DNA: TGCGCCAGCAGCTTGGACTACCAAGAGACCCAGTACTTC.

The rearrangement links TRBV6-5 to TRBJ2-1, with D unresolved. The CDR3 contains 12 residues. Trimming shortened V by 5 bases and J by 8 bases, and 10 bases separated the two germline ends. Germline CDR1 reads MNHEY; CDR2 reads SVGAGI. Written as DNA, the CDR3 is TGTGCCAGCAGTAAACATGGGGATGAGCAGTTCTTC. Residues: CASSKHGDEQFF.

The V call is TRBV21-1, the J call TRBJ1-5. TRBV21-1 is listed as a pseudogene. The length of the CDR3 is 16 residues. The DNA for the CDR3 is TGTGCCAGCAGAAAAGGGAGGGGTTTTAGCAATCAGCCCCAGCATTTT. It encodes CASRKGRGFSNQPQHF.

The chain has TRBV5-1 and TRBJ1-5; D uncertain. V lost 0 bases and J 0 bases, leaving 7 bases between the germline ends. The germline CDR1 and CDR2 sequences are SGHRS and YFSETQ. This CDR3 region has 15 residues. DNA for the CDR3: TGCGCCAGCAGCTTGGATGGGATTAGCAATCAGCCCCAGCATTTT. As protein: CASSLDGISNQPQHF. Using reference TRBV5-1 and TRBJ1-5 for the parts outside the CDR3, the full variable domain is KAGVTQTPRYLIKTRGQQVTLSCSPISGHRSVSWYQQTPGQGLQFLFEYFSETQRNKGNFPGRFSGRQFSNSRSEMNVSTLELGDSALYLCASSLDGISNQPQHFGDGTRLSIL.

The CDR3 DNA follows: TGTGCCAGCAGTTTACATTCTCGACGCGAGCAGTACTTC. Its protein product is CASSLHSRREQYF. The gene calls are TRBV28 and TRBJ2-7; unclear D gene. CDR1 is MDHEN, CDR2 SYDVKM, per germline. This CDR3 comprises 13 residues. The ends were cut back, 2 bases at V and 6 bases at J, with 11 bases in the middle.

J is TRBJ2-1 and V is TRBV5-1; D might be TRBD2 (6 bases). The CDR3 contains 13 residues. Trimming removed 2 bases at V and 6 bases at J, with 9 bases between. CDR1 SGHRS and CDR2 YFSETQ come from the germline V gene. The CDR3 DNA reads TGCGCCAGCAGCTTCGGGGGTACCAATGAGCAGTTCTTC. This codes for CASSFGGTNEQFF.

In nucleotides, the CDR3 is TGTGCCAGCAGCTTTGCCCCAGGGGATGTCTACGAGCAGTACTTC. Translation gives CASSFAPGDVYEQYF. The chain uses TRBV5-4 and TRBJ2-7; D might be TRBD1 (6 bases). Germline V CDR1 and CDR2: SGHNT, YYREEE (reference sequence). Trimming shortened V by 2 bases and J by 3 bases, and 15 bases separated the two germline ends. The CDR3 extends over 15 amino acids.

The rearrangement joins TRBV7-3 to TRBJ2-3; the D is unclear. The CDR3 totals 15 residues. V was shortened by 1 base and J by 4 bases, with 12 bases between the two germline ends. Germline loops: CDR1 SGHTA, CDR2 FQGTGA. The CDR3 here is CASSLMETGADTQYF. The CDR3 bases are TGTGCCAGCAGCTTAATGGAGACGGGCGCAGATACGCAGTATTTT.

J is TRBJ2-1 and V is TRBV6-6; D might be TRBD2 (6 bases). This CDR3 is built from 13 residues. In germline, CDR1 is MNHNY, CDR2 SVGAGI (reference sequence). The V gene lost 7 bases and the J gene lost 5 bases, with 12 bases spanning the gap. This CDR3 reads CASISRENNEQFF. In nucleotides, the CDR3 is TGTGCCAGCATCTCCCGGGAGAACAATGAGCAGTTCTTC.

The V and J genes are TRBV6-1 and TRBJ1-3, with no clear D. This CDR3 is built from 12 residues. Germline V gene lookup returns CDR1 MNHNS and CDR2 SASEGT. V lost 11 bases and J lost 2, with 10 bases in between. CDR3 region: CAGAGPGNTIYF. The CDR3 DNA follows: TGTGCCGGCGCAGGCCCTGGAAACACCATATATTTT.

This chain connects TRBV6-1 to TRBJ1-2; 9 nucleotides line up with TRBD1. J lost 3 bases, V lost 10 bases, and 6 bases had no gene match. The CDR3 is 13 residues long. Germline loops: CDR1 MNHNS, CDR2 SASEGT. This chain's CDR3 is CANGRDRDYGYTF. In DNA form, the CDR3 reads TGTGCCAACGGCCGGGACAGGGACTATGGCTACACCTTC.

The J gene is TRBJ1-2, the V gene TRBV5-4, with unresolved D. Trimming pared 4 bases from V and 9 bases from J, leaving 13 bases between. The CDR3 is made up of 12 amino acids. The V gene's germline CDR1 is SGHNT and CDR2 YYREEE (reference sequence). CDR3 residues: CASSAPPDSYTF. The CDR3 region has the DNA TGTGCCAGCAGCGCCCCACCCGACAGCTACACCTTC.

This chain connects TRBV18 to TRBJ2-3; TRBD2 agrees at 11 bases. Trimming took 3 bases from V and 8 from J; bases not matched to a gene: 4. This CDR3 spans 14 amino acids. CDR1 KGHSH and CDR2 LQKENI come from the germline V gene. CDR3 DNA sequence: TGTGCCAGCTCACCCTCACTAGCGGGAGCTACGCAGTATTTT. Translation: CASSPSLAGATQYF.